This is a list of T cell receptor beta chains from one sample in a study of PD-1 blockade in classical Hodgkin lymphoma. TCRdb keeps only in-frame clones here, not all; method: immunoSEQ multiplex PCR. The data contain about 64,000 clones, 91% of them seen just once; the ten biggest clones take up 9% to 12%. Source: peripheral blood mononuclear cells (PBMCs), taken before the fourth cycle of nivolumab. These receptors originate from a human donor with classical Hodgkin lymphoma. Each CDR3 is given with its conserved first and last residue. D genes are given only for firm matches. Size tells how often a clone was seen (once, few, many) or the class of an expanded clone, and some rows leave it out.

>TRBD1|17|NA|TRBJ1-4|TRBV27
CASSLKGGQGLNEKLFF
TGTGCCAGCAGTTTAAAAGGGGGACAGGGACTTAATGAAAAACTGTTTTTT
>NA|12|NA|TRBJ1-2|TRBV19
CASSMRGYGYTF
TGTGCCAGTAGTATGAGAGGCTATGGCTACACCTTC
>TRBD1|15|NA|TRBJ1-1|TRBV5-1
CASSLEQGEGTEAFF
TGCGCCAGCAGCTTGGAACAGGGGGAAGGCACTGAAGCTTTCTTT
>TRBD1|12|NA|TRBJ1-2|TRBV5-8
CAGPGTDYGYTF
TGTGCCGGACCCGGGACAGACTATGGCTACACCTTC
>TRBD1|14|NA|TRBJ1-2|TRBV29-1
CSVPGQGAPHGYTF
TGCAGCGTTCCGGGACAGGGGGCCCCCCATGGCTACACCTTC
>NA|14|NA|TRBJ1-2|TRBV7-8
CASSLTGSPFGYTF
TGTGCCAGCAGCTTAACGGGATCGCCCTTTGGCTACACCTTC
>TRBD1|14|NA|TRBJ2-1|TRBV15
CATKRGTGENEQFF
TGTGCCACGAAACGCGGGACAGGAGAAAATGAGCAGTTCTTC
>NA|13|NA|TRBJ1-6|TRBV25-1
CASSGHPNSPLHF
TGTGCCAGCAGCGGACACCCTAATTCACCCCTCCACTTT
>NA|15|NA|TRBJ2-5|TRBV7-9
CASSSYGGAQETQYF
TGTGCCAGCAGCTCCTATGGGGGGGCCCAAGAGACCCAGTACTTC
>NA|15|few|TRBJ2-7|TRBV5-5
CASSQVGGLIYEQYF
TGTGCCAGCAGCCAGGTGGGGGGTCTAATCTACGAGCAGTACTTC
>TRBD1|15|few|TRBJ2-1|TRBV30
CAWSVPRGQGAVQFF
TGTGCCTGGAGTGTACCCCGAGGGCAGGGGGCCGTGCAGTTCTTC
>NA|15|NA|TRBJ2-1|TRBV7-8
CASSLDPVSYNEQFF
TGTGCCAGCAGCTTAGATCCGGTCTCCTACAATGAGCAGTTCTTC
>NA|16|NA|TRBJ2-7|TRBV14
CASSQEAAPRSYEQYF
TGTGCCAGCAGCCAAGAAGCCGCACCCAGGTCCTACGAGCAGTACTTC
>TRBD1|13|few|TRBJ1-2|TRBV5-8
CASSHLTGAGYTF
TGTGCCAGCAGTCATTTGACAGGGGCTGGCTACACCTTC
>NA|16|NA|TRBJ2-2|TRBV11-3
CASRSQGVWNTGELFF
TGTGCCAGCAGATCTCAGGGTGTTTGGAACACCGGGGAGCTGTTTTTT
>NA|16|NA|TRBJ2-7|TRBV18
CASSPLKTVNSYEQYF
TGTGCCAGCTCACCACTTAAGACAGTCAACTCCTACGAGCAGTACTTC
>NA|12|NA|TRBJ1-6|TRBV25-1
CASTDRYSPLHF
TGTGCCAGCACAGACAGGTATTCACCCCTCCACTTT
>TRBD2|15|NA|TRBJ2-1|TRBV10-1
CASSELTSGNNEQFF
TGCGCCAGCAGTGAGTTGACTAGCGGGAACAATGAGCAGTTCTTC
>NA|16|NA|TRBJ2-7|TRBV18
CASSGGTGKKTYEQYF
TGTGCCAGCTCTGGGGGGACGGGAAAAAAAACCTACGAGCAGTACTTC
>NA|13|once|TRBJ1-2|TRBV4-2
CASSQEPEPGYTF
TGTGCCAGCAGCCAAGAACCGGAACCTGGCTACACCTTC
>NA|15|NA|TRBJ1-2|TRBV23-1
CASSRGTKGNYGYTF
TGCGCCAGCAGTCGCGGAACGAAGGGCAACTATGGCTACACCTTC
>NA|16|few|TRBJ1-4|TRBV6-6
CASSYSADSYNEKLFF
TGTGCCAGCAGTTACTCAGCTGACAGCTATAATGAAAAACTGTTTTTT
>NA|12|NA|TRBJ1-5|TRBV25-1
CASSVGDQPQHF
TGTGCCAGCAGTGTTGGAGATCAGCCCCAGCATTTT
>TRBD2|16|NA|TRBJ2-1|TRBV19
CATTTGGGKPYNEQFF
TGTGCCACCACCACCGGGGGGGGAAAACCTTACAATGAGCAGTTCTTC
>NA|16|NA|TRBJ1-1|TRBV4-2
CASSQVGRVANTEAFF
TGTGCCAGCAGCCAAGTTGGTCGGGTGGCGAACACTGAAGCTTTCTTT
>TRBD1|14|NA|TRBJ1-1|TRBV5-1
CASSLEGAGTEAFF
TGCGCCAGCAGCTTGGAGGGGGCAGGGACTGAAGCTTTCTTT
>NA|13|NA|TRBJ2-7|TRBV6-5
CASSYTRDYEQYF
TGTGCCAGCAGTTACACTAGGGACTACGAGCAGTACTTC
>NA|13|NA|TRBJ2-5|TRBV6-5
CASSYIGKETQYF
TGTGCCAGCAGTTACATTGGGAAAGAGACCCAGTACTTC
>NA|15|NA|TRBJ2-2|TRBV2
CASSQTGLWTGELFF
TGTGCCAGCAGTCAAACAGGGTTGTGGACCGGGGAGCTGTTTTTT
>TRBD1|18|NA|TRBJ2-3|TRBV11-1
CASSLGGTGGRSTDTQYF
TGTGCCAGCAGCTTAGGAGGGACAGGGGGGCGGTCAACAGATACGCAGTATTTT
>NA|13|NA|TRBJ1-1|TRBV19
CASTSTPGAEAFF
TGTGCCAGTACTTCAACCCCAGGGGCTGAAGCTTTCTTT
>NA|14|NA|TRBJ2-1|TRBV19
CASRSEGFYNEQFF
TGTGCCAGTAGATCGGAGGGGTTCTACAATGAGCAGTTCTTC